These T cell receptor beta chains were read from a single sample in a study of cytomegalovirus exposure and HLA in healthy donors. The assay was immunoSEQ multiplex PCR, and TCRdb's table has in-frame clones only and misses some. In all, the sample yields over 120,000 clones. Sequencing was performed on PBMCs. The origin of the receptors is a male donor in good health and CMV-seronegative. Both conserved end residues are part of each CDR3. The D gene is left open where the match is weak.

D gene	CDR3 length	J gene	V gene	CDR3 protein	CDR3 DNA
NA	15	TRBJ2-7	TRBV10-3	CAISESISPTYEQYF	TGTGCCATCAGTGAGTCGATTTCCCCTACCTACGAGCAGTACTTC
TRBD1	15	TRBJ1-6	TRBV28	CASSSPTGLGSPLHF	TGTGCCAGCAGTTCCCCGACAGGGTTGGGGTCACCCCTCCACTTT
NA	12	TRBJ2-7	TRBV4-2	CASSQESYEQYF	TGTGCCAGCAGCCAGGAGTCCTACGAGCAGTACTTC
TRBD1	11	TRBJ1-2	TRBV29-1	CSVTGEGGYTF	TGCAGCGTTACAGGGGAAGGTGGCTACACCTTC
NA	12	TRBJ1-2	TRBV7-9	CASSPGDYGYTF	TGTGCCAGCAGCCCGGGAGACTATGGCTACACCTTC
TRBD1	14	TRBJ2-1	TRBV10-3	CAIRGTDAYNEQFF	TGTGCCATCAGGGGGACAGACGCCTACAATGAGCAGTTCTTC
NA	15	TRBJ1-1	TRBV18	CASSPGGAGRTEAFF	TGTGCCAGCTCACCCGGAGGGGCAGGGAGAACTGAAGCTTTCTTT
TRBD1	15	TRBJ2-7	TRBV5-1	CASSLGGTGSYEQYF	TGCGCCAGCAGCTTGGGCGGGACAGGGTCGTACGAGCAGTACTTC
TRBD2	15	TRBJ2-3	TRBV11-3	CASSRAGLPGDTQYF	TGTGCCAGCAGCCGAGCGGGACTACCCGGAGATACGCAGTATTTT
NA	14	TRBJ1-5	TRBV30	CAWSGERPNQPQHF	TGTGCCTGGAGTGGGGAGAGACCCAATCAGCCCCAGCATTTT
NA	13	TRBJ1-1	TRBV5-4	CASTLERGSEAFF	TGTGCCAGCACCCTCGAAAGGGGATCTGAAGCTTTCTTT
NA	14	TRBJ1-2	TRBV7-9	CASRQDRSNYGYTF	TGTGCCAGCAGACAGGACAGATCTAACTATGGCTACACCTTC
NA	14	TRBJ2-1	TRBV7-6	CASSLVRQVGEQFF	TGTGCCAGCAGCTTAGTTCGGCAGGTAGGCGAGCAGTTCTTC
TRBD2	14	TRBJ2-7	TRBV6-4	CASVKGGGYYEQYF	TGTGCCAGCGTAAAGGGCGGGGGGTATTACGAGCAGTACTTC
TRBD1	15	TRBJ1-6	TRBV11-2	CASADRAVTNSPLHF	TGTGCCAGCGCTGACAGGGCTGTAACGAATTCACCCCTCCACTTT